This is a list of T cell receptor beta chains from one sample in a study of blood T cell repertoires in COVID-19. The method was immunoSEQ multiplex PCR; TCRdb's version includes in-frame clones alone and lacks a portion of them. The repertoire consists of just over 35,000 clones, with roughly nine tenths occurring once and the leading ten covering 20% to 25%. Source material: peripheral blood. All receptors derive from a man in his 60s with acute or convalescent COVID-19. Both conserved end residues are part of each CDR3. D genes are given only for firm matches. Size tells how often a clone was seen (once, few, many) or the class of an expanded clone, and some rows leave it out.

>TRBJ1-6|few|NA|TRBV6-1
CASTDQGGSPLHF
TGTGCCAGCACGGACCAAGGGGGTTCACCCCTCCACTTT
>TRBJ1-1|NA|NA|TRBV7-2
CASSFDSNTEAFF
TGTGCCAGCAGCTTCGACTCAAACACTGAAGCTTTCTTT
>TRBJ1-6|NA|NA|TRBV10-3
CAISELGAESPLHF
TGTGCCATCAGTGAGTTGGGGGCGGAATCACCCCTCCACTTT
>TRBJ2-2|NA|NA|TRBV6-4
CASSGDSGNTGELFF
TGTGCCAGCAGTGGGGACTCGGGGAACACCGGGGAGCTGTTTTTT
>TRBJ2-1|NA|TRBD2|TRBV6-4
CASSEEAGAYNEQFF
TGTGCCAGCAGTGAGGAAGCGGGGGCCTACAATGAGCAGTTCTTC
>TRBJ1-1|NA|NA|TRBV24-1
CATHSGLMNTEAFF
TGTGCCACCCATTCGGGACTCATGAACACTGAAGCTTTCTTT
>TRBJ2-1|NA|TRBD2|TRBV5-1
CASSSPLAGDRNEQFF
TGCGCCAGCAGCTCTCCTCTAGCGGGAGATCGAAATGAGCAGTTCTTC
>TRBJ2-2|NA|TRBD2|TRBV5-5
CASSLKRTSGNTGELFF
TGTGCCAGCAGCCTCAAGAGGACTAGCGGGAACACCGGGGAGCTGTTTTTT
>TRBJ2-7|NA|TRBD2|TRBV7-7
CASMASGTYEQYF
TGTGCTAGCATGGCTAGCGGGACCTACGAGCAGTACTTC
>TRBJ1-2|NA|NA|TRBV5-6
CASSLARGYGYTF
TGTGCCAGCAGCTTGGCCAGGGGCTATGGCTACACCTTC
>TRBJ2-7|NA|NA|TRBV29-1
CSGRDTSYEQYF
TGCAGCGGACGGGACACCTCCTACGAGCAGTACTTC
>TRBJ2-1|NA|NA|TRBV4-3
CASSQVRGTYNEQFF
TGCGCCAGCAGCCAAGTCCGCGGGACTTACAATGAGCAGTTCTTC
>TRBJ2-5|NA|TRBD2|TRBV7-2
CASSSNPKGLATETQYF
TGTGCCAGCAGCTCTAACCCAAAAGGACTAGCTACAGAGACCCAGTACTTC
>TRBJ2-1|NA|NA|TRBV3-1/TRBV3-2
CASSQDWKGVGRTEQFF
TGTGCCAGCAGCCAAGATTGGAAAGGGGTTGGTAGAACTGAGCAGTTCTTC
>TRBJ2-5|NA|TRBD1|TRBV28
CASSKGQGVYETQYF
TGTGCCAGCAGTAAAGGACAGGGGGTATACGAGACCCAGTACTTC
>TRBJ2-2|NA|TRBD2|TRBV19
CASSVGGTSELFF
TGTGCCAGTAGTGTTGGGGGGACTAGTGAGCTGTTTTTT
>TRBJ2-7|NA|NA|TRBV5-1
CASSTGTSFYEQYF
TGCGCCAGCAGCACCGGGACATCGTTCTACGAGCAGTACTTC
>TRBJ2-2|NA|NA|TRBV24-1
CATSDFSPAGYTGELFF
TGTGCCACCAGTGATTTCTCGCCGGCGGGATACACCGGGGAGCTGTTTTTT
>TRBJ2-3|NA|NA|TRBV11-2
CASSLESGRLTDTQYF
TGTGCCAGCAGCTTAGAGTCCGGGAGACTCACAGATACGCAGTATTTT
>TRBJ2-5|NA|NA|TRBV11-3
CASSLNSQETQYF
TGTGCCAGCAGCTTAAACAGCCAAGAGACCCAGTACTTC
>TRBJ2-1|NA|TRBD1|TRBV27
CASSLLGTGDEQFF
TGTGCCAGCAGTTTATTGGGGACAGGGGATGAGCAGTTCTTC
>TRBJ2-1|NA|TRBD1|TRBV29-1
CSATGEGYNEQFF
TGCAGCGCGACAGGGGAAGGATACAATGAGCAGTTCTTC
>TRBJ1-1|NA|NA|TRBV14
CASSQGSRVAEAFF
TGTGCCAGCAGCCAAGGATCCAGGGTCGCTGAAGCTTTCTTT
>TRBJ1-6|NA|TRBD1|TRBV10-2
CASSQNTGTGNSPLHF
TGCGCCAGCAGCCAAAACACCGGGACAGGGAATTCACCCCTCCACTTT
>TRBJ1-3|once|NA|TRBV6-6
CASTQGGVGSGNTIYF
TGTGCCAGCACCCAAGGAGGTGTGGGCTCTGGAAACACCATATATTTT
>TRBJ1-3|NA|NA|TRBV5-1
CASSYVPGFGNTIYF
TGCGCCAGCAGCTACGTCCCAGGATTTGGAAACACCATATATTTT
>TRBJ1-3|NA|TRBD1|TRBV28
CASSNYRGLNSGNTIYF
TGTGCCAGCAGTAACTACAGGGGTCTCAACTCTGGAAACACCATATATTTT
>TRBJ2-1|NA|TRBD2|TRBV25-1
CASSDPGGGYNEQFF
TGTGCCAGCAGTGACCCCGGCGGGGGCTACAATGAGCAGTTCTTC
>TRBJ1-6|NA|NA|TRBV11-2
CASSLDSGRTWDSPLHF
TGTGCCAGCAGCTTAGATAGCGGCAGGACATGGGATTCACCCCTCCACTTT
>TRBJ1-5|NA|NA|TRBV19
CASSIDGVQGNQPQHF
TGTGCCAGTAGTATAGATGGGGTACAGGGTAATCAGCCCCAGCATTTT
>TRBJ1-1|once|NA|TRBV25-1
CASSEWGGGTEAFF
TGTGCCAGCAGTGAATGGGGGGGTGGCACTGAAGCTTTCTTT
>TRBJ1-5|NA|NA|TRBV19
CASSIDSGNQPQHF
TGTGCCAGTAGTATAGATTCCGGTAATCAGCCCCAGCATTTT
>TRBJ1-4|NA|NA|TRBV14
CASSPEGSNEKLFF
TGTGCCAGCAGCCCGGAGGGGTCGAATGAAAAACTGTTTTTT
>TRBJ1-1|NA|NA|TRBV18
CASSPRRTGYQTEAFF
TGTGCCAGCTCACCACGGAGAACAGGGTATCAGACTGAAGCTTTCTTT
>TRBJ2-7|NA|TRBD2|TRBV28
CASTPSGFSSYEQYF
TGTGCCAGCACCCCTAGCGGGTTTAGCTCCTACGAGCAGTACTTC
>TRBJ1-2|NA|NA|TRBV27
CASSFSFATNYGYTF
TGTGCCAGCAGTTTTTCGTTTGCGACTAACTATGGCTACACCTTC
>TRBJ1-6|NA|TRBD1|TRBV5-6
CASSLWDRESYNSPLHF
TGTGCCAGCAGCCTGTGGGACAGGGAGTCCTATAATTCACCCCTCCACTTT
>TRBJ2-1|NA|TRBD1|TRBV5-4
CASSQQGASSYNEQFF
TGTGCCAGCAGCCAACAGGGGGCTAGCTCCTACAATGAGCAGTTCTTC
>TRBJ2-3|NA|TRBD1|TRBV7-2
CASSLNRDRGEDTQYF
TGTGCCAGCAGCTTAAACAGGGACAGGGGGGAAGATACGCAGTATTTT
>TRBJ2-7|NA|TRBD1|TRBV5-1
CASSLGQGAEQYF
TGCGCCAGCAGCTTAGGGCAGGGGGCCGAGCAGTACTTC
>TRBJ2-2|NA|NA|TRBV28
CASRQGSTGELFF
TGTGCCAGCAGGCAGGGCTCCACCGGGGAGCTGTTTTTT
>TRBJ1-5|NA|NA|TRBV6-6
CASSPTQGRNQPQHF
TGTGCCAGCAGTCCCACCCAGGGAAGGAATCAGCCCCAGCATTTT
>TRBJ2-1|NA|TRBD2|TRBV20-1
CSASRWEGLREQFF
TGCAGTGCTAGTCGCTGGGAGGGCCTAAGGGAGCAGTTCTTC
>TRBJ1-2|NA|NA|TRBV30
CAWSLQGANYGYTF
TGTGCCTGGAGTTTACAGGGAGCTAACTATGGCTACACCTTC
>TRBJ1-5|once|NA|TRBV19
CASNAGVFGRQPQHF
TGTGCCAGTAACGCCGGGGTTTTCGGACGTCAGCCCCAGCATTTT
>TRBJ1-2|NA|TRBD1|TRBV18
CASSPGTENYGYTF
TGTGCCAGCTCACCAGGGACAGAGAACTATGGCTACACCTTC
>TRBJ2-7|NA|NA|TRBV12-3/TRBV12-4
CASSFPQGGEQYF
TGTGCCAGCAGTTTCCCACAGGGGGGGGAGCAGTACTTC
>TRBJ1-2|NA|NA|TRBV29-1
CSVLKTGPNYGYTF
TGCAGCGTTCTCAAAACAGGGCCTAACTATGGCTACACCTTC
>TRBJ1-5|NA|TRBD1|TRBV28
CASSIPGTGGFQPQHF
TGTGCCAGCAGTATCCCCGGGACAGGGGGCTTTCAGCCCCAGCATTTT
>TRBJ2-2|NA|NA|TRBV25-1
CASRETGANTGELFF
TGTGCCAGCAGGGAGACAGGAGCGAACACCGGGGAGCTGTTTTTT
>TRBJ2-1|NA|NA|TRBV3-1/TRBV3-2
CASSQDGQGLREQFF
TGTGCCAGCAGCCAAGATGGTCAGGGGTTGAGGGAGCAGTTCTTC
>TRBJ1-6|NA|NA|TRBV6-1
CASSERIFDSPLHF
TGTGCCAGCAGTGAGCGTATTTTTGATTCACCCCTCCACTTT